This TCR beta chain is from a study of cytomegalovirus exposure and HLA in healthy donors. The CDR3 covers 11 residues. The germline V gene encodes CDR1 SEHNR and CDR2 FQNEAQ (reference sequence). With 5 bases removed from V and 3 bases from J, the gap between germline ends came to 5 bases. TCRdb's copy holds only in-frame clones and misses some; the assay was immunoSEQ multiplex PCR. The sample has some 320,000 clones, 87% seen once. The sample consisted of PBMCs. The rearrangement joins TRBV7-9 to TRBJ2-7; D unclear. This clonotype originated in a woman in her 30s in good health and CMV-seropositive. The CDR3: CASSTVYEQYF. CDR3 sequence (DNA): TGTGCCAGCAGCACAGTCTACGAGCAGTACTTC. The complete variable domain, with remaining parts taken from reference TRBV7-9 and TRBJ2-7, reads DTGVSQNPRHKITKRGQNVTFRCDPISEHNRLYWYRQTLGQGPEFLTYFQNEAQLEKSRLLSDRFSAERPKGSFSTLEIQRTEQGDSAMYLCASSTVYEQYFGPGTRLTVT.